Presented here are 17 T cell receptor beta chains from one specimen sequenced in a study of control samples from healthy donors and cancer patients (dated by TCRdb to about 2020). Libraries came from the immunoSEQ multiplex PCR assay. This immuneACCESS table, as held by TCRdb, lists in-frame sequences with V and J called but not all clones. Of the missing ones, under half trace to an unresolved V gene in checked studies; the others have no known cause. The sample table shows almost 90,000 clones, and around nine tenths are seen once. Together, the top ten hold approximately 21% of the sample. The sequencing input was blood. The receptors derive from a man younger than 45 in good health.

The chain carries TRBV24-1 and TRBJ2-1; 7 bases agree with TRBD1. Germline-derived CDR1 and CDR2 are KGHDR and SFDVKD. The CDR3 spans 13 residues. V was clipped by 3 bases and J by 13 bases; unmatched bases: 8. The CDR3 region has the DNA TGTGCCACCAGTGATCCGACAGGGTTCTTCCAGTTCTTC. This codes for CATSDPTGFFQFF.

The gene calls are TRBV12-5 and TRBJ2-3; TRBD2 is a possible D gene (7 bases). The CDR3 length is 15 residues. The germline V and J ends were trimmed by 6 bases and 4 bases, with 17 bases remaining between them. CDR1 is LGHNT, CDR2 FRNRAP, per germline. Written as DNA, the CDR3 is TGTGCTAGTGGCCCCGGACAGCTAGCGGCAGATACGCAGTATTTT. Translation gives CASGPGQLAADTQYF. Complete variable domain (other parts from reference TRBV12-5 and TRBJ2-3): DARVTQTPRHKVTEMGQEVTMRCQPILGHNTVFWYRQTMMQGLELLAYFRNRAPLDDSGMPKDRFSAEMPDATLATLKIQPSEPRDSAVYFCASGPGQLAADTQYFGPGTRLTVL.

The chain uses TRBV6-5 and TRBJ1-2; no definite D call. Germline CDR1 and CDR2: MNHEY and SVGAGI. Trimming left V 0 bases short and J 4 bases short, with 12 bases between. This CDR3 has 15 residues. CDR3 in amino acids: CASSYSSLGSYGYTF. The CDR3 DNA reads TGTGCCAGCAGTTACTCGAGTCTAGGCAGCTATGGCTACACCTTC.

This clone has a single count. The chain combines TRBV11-2 with TRBJ1-2; D is perhaps TRBD1 (5 bases). Germline V CDR1 and CDR2: SGHAT, FQNNGV. CDR3 size: 14 residues. V was pared by 0 bases and J by 7 bases, with 12 bases between. CDR3 in amino acids: CASSLEAAGSGYTF. Written as DNA, the CDR3 is TGTGCCAGCAGCTTAGAAGCGGCAGGGAGTGGCTACACCTTC.

J is TRBJ2-5 and V is TRBV6-5; 7 bases are shared with TRBD1. Looked up from germline, CDR1 is MNHEY and CDR2 is SVGAGI. This CDR3 spans 15 amino acids. J gave up 5 bases and V 8 bases, and 14 bases lay outside the gene matches. As DNA, the CDR3 is TGTGCCAGCGTAAGAGGGCAGGGGGATGTGGAGACCCAGTACTTC. Translation gives CASVRGQGDVETQYF.

V usage is TRBV11-2 and J usage is TRBJ2-1; a possible D gene is TRBD2 (5 bases). CDR1 and CDR2 from the germline V gene are SGHAT and FQNNGV. V was trimmed by 1 base and J by 6 bases, leaving 7 bases between them. This CDR3 contains 13 residues. CDR3 coding DNA: TGTGCCAGCAGCTTAGGGGAGTCCAATGAGCAGTTCTTC. Protein sequence: CASSLGESNEQFF.

The chain has TRBV19 and TRBJ1-2; the D is unclear. V was clipped by 7 bases and J by 2 bases, with 11 bases between them. This CDR3 contains 13 residues. Germline V gene lookup returns CDR1 LNHDA and CDR2 SQIVND (reference sequence). For the CDR3, the DNA is TGTGCCAGTAAAGAGGGCGGAAACTATGGCTACACCTTC. Its translation: CASKEGGNYGYTF.

The chain uses TRBV29-1 and TRBJ1-2; 10 bases map to TRBD1. J gave up 8 bases and V 6 bases, and 9 bases lay outside the gene matches. Looked up from germline, CDR1 is SQVTM and CDR2 is ANQGSEA. CDR3 length: 13 amino acids. CDR3 protein: CSVARDRGNGYTF. CDR3 bases: TGCAGCGTGGCACGGGACAGGGGAAACGGCTACACCTTC.

The chain links TRBV6-5 to TRBJ1-1; 7 nucleotides align to TRBD1. CDR1 is MNHEY, CDR2 SVGAGI, per germline. The V segment lost 4 bases and the J segment 3 bases; nucleotides outside the gene matches: 5. There are 14 residues in the CDR3. CDR3 bases: TGTGCCAGCAGTTCGACAGGGATGGACACTGAAGCTTTCTTT. Its translation: CASSSTGMDTEAFF.

V gene TRBV5-1 combines with J gene TRBJ1-4; 7 bases map to TRBD1. Germline V gene data show CDR1 as SGHRS and CDR2 as YFSETQ. V shed 5 bases and J 8 bases; nucleotides not matched to a gene: 9. This CDR3 is built from 14 residues. As DNA, the CDR3 is TGCGCCAGCAGGGTAGGGACAGCGGACGAAAAACTGTTTTTT. Protein product: CASRVGTADEKLFF.

The V and J genes are TRBV7-9 and TRBJ2-3, with D uncertain. Trimming left V 0 bases short and J 4 bases short, with 8 bases between. CDR1 is SEHNR, CDR2 FQNEAQ, per germline (reference sequence). The CDR3 extends over 14 amino acids. CDR3 nucleotides: TGTGCCAGCAGCTTAGCCGGCACCCCAGATACGCAGTATTTT. Its translation is CASSLAGTPDTQYF. Variable domain in full (rest from reference TRBV7-9 and TRBJ2-3): DTGVSQNPRHKITKRGQNVTFRCDPISEHNRLYWYRQTLGQGPEFLTYFQNEAQLEKSRLLSDRFSAERPKGSFSTLEIQRTEQGDSAMYLCASSLAGTPDTQYFGPGTRLTVL.

This chain joins TRBV3-1 (or the pseudogene TRBV3-2) and TRBJ1-2; maybe TRBD1 (6 bases). The length of the CDR3 is 14 residues. V dropped 4 bases and J dropped 4 bases, with 13 bases sitting between them. Germline V gene data show CDR1 as LGHDT and CDR2 as YNNKEL (reference sequence). The CDR3 loop is CASSLDRRSYGYTF. In DNA form, the CDR3 reads TGTGCCAGCAGCCTCGACAGGAGGAGCTATGGCTACACCTTC.

This clone was found a few times. This rearrangement joins TRBV25-1 to TRBJ2-1, with D maybe TRBD2 (5 bases). This CDR3 is built from 12 residues. From germline, CDR1 is MGHDK and CDR2 SYGVNS. Trimming pared 6 bases from V and 4 bases from J, leaving 7 bases between. In DNA form, the CDR3 reads TGTGCCAGCAGGAGGGAGTACAATGAGCAGTTCTTC. Amino acid sequence: CASRREYNEQFF.

The CDR3 DNA is TGTGCCAGCTCAGGGACAGGGACTGGGGCCAACGTCCTGACTTTC. Protein: CASSGTGTGANVLTF. This chain connects TRBV18 to TRBJ2-6; 9 nucleotides align to TRBD1. Trimming cost V 5 bases and J 2 bases; bases outside gene matches: 1. Germline values: CDR1 KGHSH, CDR2 LQKENI. The CDR3 loop spans 15 amino acids.

This clone has just one count. This chain joins TRBV5-5 and TRBJ2-7, with TRBD1 matching 9 bases. From germline, CDR1 is SGHKS and CDR2 YYEKEE (reference sequence). The CDR3 has 16 residues. V shed 4 bases and J 6 bases; nucleotides not matched to a gene: 14. DNA of the CDR3: TGTGCCAGCAGCCTAAGACCGGGACAGGGTTACTTCGAGCAGTACGTC. Protein sequence: CASSLRPGQGYFEQYV.

This chain links TRBV5-1 with TRBJ1-2, with D hard to call. This CDR3 contains 14 residues. Trimming took off 0 bases at V and 4 bases at J, with 10 bases between the two ends. CDR1 is SGHRS and CDR2 is YFSETQ in the germline V gene. The CDR3 nucleotides read TGCGCCAGCAGCTTGGAAGTCAGGAGCTATGGCTACACCTTC. Amino acid sequence: CASSLEVRSYGYTF.

The chain uses TRBV12-3 or TRBV12-4 and TRBJ1-1; D is unclear. This CDR3 comprises 13 residues. Trimming left V 5 bases short and J 4 bases short, with 11 bases between. CDR3 region: CASSPSWGTEAFF. For the CDR3, the DNA is TGTGCCAGCAGTCCCAGCTGGGGCACTGAAGCTTTCTTT.